Presented here are 14 T cell receptor beta chains from one specimen sequenced in a study of prognosis after radiotherapy for stage I lung cancer. The genomic DNA TCR beta CDR3 region underwent two rounds of multiplex PCR. Individual primers that were specific to each TRBV and TRBJ gene served in first-round PCR. TCRdb reanalysed the multiplex PCR reads using MiXCR and keeps one entry per CDR3 protein. There are some 15,000 distinct CDR3 sequences in the sample; roughly 26% occur only once, and approximately 10% lies in the top ten. This specimen was PBMCs, taken before or after stereotactic body radiation therapy (not recorded which). The receptors here all came from a donor aged 50 or older with non-small cell lung cancer.

With regard to this clonotype: A far larger clone is one nucleotide away, so this likely arose from a read error. V is TRBV6-4 and J is TRBJ2-5; D might be TRBD2 (6 bases). The CDR3 contains 15 residues. Looked up from germline, CDR1 is MRHNA and CDR2 is SNTAGT. Trimming cost V 9 bases and J 5 bases, with 22 bases left between them. The CDR3 DNA reads as TGTGCCAGATCCCGACTAGACGGCTTGTTCGAGACCCAGTACTTC. Translating it yields CARSRLDGLFETQYF.

This chain connects TRBV19 to TRBJ1-5, with 8 bases identical to TRBD1. The CDR3 has 15 amino acids. V lost 4 bases to trimming and J lost 9 bases; unmatched junction nucleotides: 11. Looked up from germline, CDR1 is LNHDA and CDR2 is SQIVND (reference sequence). The CDR3 DNA follows: TGTGCCAGTAGTAGGGGACAGGTGGTAAGGCGGCCCCAGCATTTT. Its translation is CASSRGQVVRRPQHF.

This clonotype has at least ten counts. The chain links TRBV5-1 to TRBJ2-6, with D tentatively TRBD2 (6 bases). V lost 4 bases and J lost 0, with 23 bases in between. The CDR3 length is 20 residues. The germline V gene has CDR1 SGHRS and CDR2 YFSETQ. The CDR3 nucleotides read TGCGCCAGCAGCGCAGGGACTGGCGGTAAAAGGCGCTCTGGGGCCAACGTCCTGACTTTC. It is translated as CASSAGTGGKRRSGANVLTF.

This clonotype has a count of ten or more. This chain joins TRBV6-1 and TRBJ2-7, with D perhaps TRBD1 or TRBD2 (6 bases each). CDR1 is MNHNS and CDR2 is SASEGT in the germline V gene. The V gene lost 6 bases and the J gene lost 5 bases, with 17 bases spanning the gap. This CDR3 region has 14 residues. This chain's CDR3 is CASRKGGTRNEQYF. DNA of the CDR3: TGTGCCAGCAGAAAAGGGGGGACTCGAAACGAGCAGTACTTC.

As concerns this clonotype: A single base is all that separates this from a far larger clone, so a read error is likely. This chain connects TRBV6-5 to TRBJ2-3; D unclear. The CDR3 length is 14 residues. CDR1 is MNHEY and CDR2 is SVGAGI in the germline V gene. The CDR3 here is CVSKVAVATDTQYF. The CDR3 DNA reads TGTGTCAGCAAGGTTGCGGTCGCCACAGATACGCAGTATTTT.

In its sample, this clonotype is medium-sized. The chain has TRBV7-9 and TRBJ2-1; D remains unclear. Germline CDR1 reads SEHNR; CDR2 reads FQNEAQ (reference sequence). The CDR3 spans 11 residues. Trimming left V 5 bases short and J 10 bases short, with 9 bases between. The CDR3 reads CASSHAREQFF. The DNA for the CDR3 is TGTGCCAGCAGCCACGCACGGGAGCAGTTCTTC.

About this clonotype itself: A read error is possible here, since a much larger clone lies one base away. The chain couples TRBV6-1 to TRBJ2-2; tentative D call: TRBD2 (7 bases). The CDR3 sequence is 14 residues long. V shed 4 bases and J shed 9 bases, with 15 bases lying between them. The germline gives CDR1 MNHNS, CDR2 SASEGT. The CDR3 here is CASSGGGLTWELFF. The CDR3 DNA is TGTGCCAGCAGTGGGGGGGGGCTTACCTGGGAGCTGTTTTTT.

Remarks on this clonotype: A much larger clonotype is one base distant, so this may be a read error. The chain has TRBV27 and TRBJ2-3; D is unresolved. The J call may be wrong; the DNA end is better matched by TRBJ1-5. CDR3 length: 12 residues. In germline, CDR1 is MNHEY, CDR2 SMNVEV (reference sequence). The CDR3 reads CASRASTYTQHF. CDR3 nucleotides: TGTGCCTCGCGGGCTAGCACATATACGCAGCATTTT.

This clonotype was picked up many times. V usage is TRBV6-4 and J usage is TRBJ1-1, with 7 bases aligning to TRBD1. Germline CDR1 MRHNA, CDR2 SNTAGT. The CDR3 is 14 amino acids. The ends lost 6 bases at V and 0 bases at J; junction bases unmatched: 4. The CDR3 DNA reads as TGTGCCAGCAGAATGACAGGGATGAACACTGAAGCTTTCTTT. This sequence encodes CASRMTGMNTEAFF.

On this clonotype: A read error may produce the germline difference seen at one junction end. The rearrangement joins TRBV6-1 to TRBJ1-1; the D is unclear. This CDR3 contains 13 residues. Germline CDR1 is MNHNS and CDR2 is SASEGT. CDR3 in amino acids: CVSTEHPNTKAFF. The CDR3 DNA reads TGTGTCAGCACCGAACACCCCAACACTAAAGCTTTCTTT.

About this clonotype itself: This sequence is one base from a far larger clone and is likely a read error. This chain joins TRBV3-1 and TRBJ2-7; 11 bases are a match to TRBD2. The germline gives CDR1 LGHDT, CDR2 YNNKEL (reference sequence). V was clipped by 8 bases and J by 7 bases; unmatched bases: 19. CDR3 length: 17 residues. The CDR3 loop is CASCGSASGRSLGEQYF. CDR3 nucleotides: TGTGCCAGCTGCGGCTCGGCTAGCGGGAGGTCTCTGGGAGAGCAGTACTTC.

This clonotype was seen many times. CDR3 sequence: CASSVAVGGGSNEQFF. The CDR3 DNA is TGTGCCAGCAGCGTAGCGGTGGGAGGTGGGTCCAATGAGCAGTTCTTC. This chain uses TRBV9 with TRBJ2-1, with TRBD2 as a possible D gene (6 bases). The CDR3 totals 16 residues. Germline values: CDR1 SGDLS, CDR2 YYNGEE. The V and J ends lost 0 bases and 6 bases respectively, with 16 bases between them.

The chain joins TRBV3-1 to TRBJ2-1, with D maybe TRBD1 (5 bases). V was clipped by 10 bases and J by 7 bases, with 11 bases between them. Germline assignment: CDR1 LGHDT and CDR2 YNNKEL (reference sequence). This CDR3 is 11 amino acids long. The CDR3 sequence is CAITGRNEQFF. The CDR3 DNA reads TGTGCCATCACAGGCCGAAATGAGCAGTTCTTC.

In its sample, this clonotype was seen many times. The V call is TRBV12-3 or TRBV12-4, the J call TRBJ1-4, with a weak D call TRBD1 (6 bases). This CDR3 has 15 amino acids. The V and J ends lost 6 bases and 4 bases respectively, with 15 bases between them. The CDR3 nucleotides read TGTGCCAGCAGCTGGGGGGCCTCTTTTAATGAAAAACTGTTTTTT. Translating gives CASSWGASFNEKLFF.